A selection of T cell receptor beta chains follows, all from one sample in a study of T cell responses to AZD1222 COVID-19 vaccine. Repertoires were generated with immunoSEQ multiplex PCR, while TCRdb's copy carries only in-frame clones and drops some. This table has tens of thousands of clones, approximately 85% appearing once. The specimen comprised peripheral blood, sampled 28 days after the second AZD1222 dose. Receptors were obtained from an adult who received the AZD1222 COVID-19 vaccine. Each CDR3 is given with its conserved first and last residue. A D gene is named only where the DNA matches it firmly. The size entry is marked missing in some rows and otherwise reads once, few, many or a size class.

v_gene	j_gene	d_gene	abundance	CDR3aa	CDR3nt
TRBV5-5	TRBJ2-7	TRBD2	-	CASSLLGGRGAYEQYF	TGTGCCAGCAGCTTGCTGGGGGGGAGGGGAGCCTACGAGCAGTACTTC
TRBV21-1	TRBJ1-1	-	-	CASSTGGTEAFF	TGTGCCAGCAGCACAGGAGGGACTGAAGCTTTCTTT
TRBV20-1	TRBJ1-6	TRBD1	-	CSASYDRGGSPLHF	TGCAGTGCTAGTTATGACAGGGGAGGTTCACCCCTCCACTTT
TRBV11-2	TRBJ2-7	TRBD1	-	CASSRTAGQGFPYEQYF	TGTGCCAGCAGCCGTACAGCGGGACAGGGGTTCCCTTACGAGCAGTACTTC
TRBV19	TRBJ1-5	-	-	CASPRGALYERQPQHF	TGTGCCAGTCCCCGAGGCGCCCTTTACGAGAGGCAGCCCCAGCATTTT
TRBV19	TRBJ2-3	-	-	CASSVETRSDTQYF	TGTGCCAGTAGTGTTGAGACTAGGTCAGATACGCAGTATTTT
TRBV4-1	TRBJ2-3	TRBD1	-	CASSPGQGRGPDTQYF	TGCGCCAGCAGCCCCGGACAGGGGAGAGGCCCAGATACGCAGTATTTT
TRBV5-6	TRBJ1-3	-	-	CASSDRASGNTIYF	TGTGCCAGCAGCGACAGAGCCTCTGGAAACACCATATATTTT
TRBV15	TRBJ1-1	-	-	CATSRDLNTEAFF	TGTGCCACCAGCAGAGATCTGAACACTGAAGCTTTCTTT
TRBV11-2	TRBJ2-5	-	once	CASSSNTFRQETQYF	TGTGCCAGCAGCTCTAACACCTTTAGGCAAGAGACCCAGTACTTC
TRBV4-2	TRBJ2-3	-	-	CASSQGALASTDTQYF	TGTGCCAGCAGCCAAGGAGCACTAGCTAGCACAGATACGCAGTATTTT
TRBV7-2	TRBJ1-4	TRBD1	-	CASSTYTGQNEKLFF	TGTGCCAGCAGCACTTACACGGGACAGAATGAAAAACTGTTTTTT
TRBV3-1/TRBV3-2	TRBJ2-3	-	-	CASSRGTITDTQYF	TGTGCCAGCAGCCGGGGGACGATCACAGATACGCAGTATTTT
TRBV20-1	TRBJ1-1	-	-	CSASRAGAQAFF	TGCAGTGCTAGTCGGGCCGGGGCCCAAGCTTTCTTT
TRBV5-1	TRBJ1-4	-	-	CASSGQSNEKLFF	TGCGCCAGCAGCGGACAGAGTAATGAAAAACTGTTTTTT
TRBV29-1	TRBJ1-2	TRBD1	-	CSVKTGTVYGYTF	TGCAGCGTGAAGACAGGGACTGTCTATGGCTACACCTTC
TRBV10-2	TRBJ2-2	-	once	CASSGGGELFF	TGCGCCAGCAGTGGCGGCGGGGAGCTGTTTTTT
TRBV19	TRBJ2-2	-	-	CASSIAANTGELFF	TGTGCCAGTAGTATCGCAGCGAACACCGGGGAGCTGTTTTTT
TRBV6-1	TRBJ1-4	TRBD1	-	CASSEGAGGGEKLFF	TGTGCCAGCAGTGAAGGCGCAGGGGGCGGAGAAAAACTGTTTTTT
TRBV28	TRBJ2-1	TRBD1	-	CASSLPRVGQADNEQFF	TGTGCCAGCAGTTTACCCCGGGTAGGACAGGCCGACAATGAGCAGTTCTTC
TRBV2	TRBJ1-4	TRBD1	-	CASSKTGAGEKLFF	TGTGCCAGCAGCAAGACAGGGGCGGGTGAAAAACTGTTTTTT
TRBV7-9	TRBJ2-1	-	few	CASSPGQFSSYNEQFF	TGTGCCAGCAGCCCCGGACAGTTCAGCTCCTACAATGAGCAGTTCTTC
TRBV7-3	TRBJ1-1	-	-	CASSLSGSSAEAFF	TGTGCCAGCAGCTTATCCGGATCCTCGGCTGAAGCTTTCTTT
TRBV2	TRBJ2-7	-	-	CASSVEYEQYF	TGTGCCAGCAGTGTGGAGTACGAGCAGTACTTC
TRBV28	TRBJ2-5	TRBD1	-	CASSLGGFGTGITETQYF	TGTGCCAGCAGTTTAGGGGGTTTCGGGACAGGGATAACGGAGACCCAGTACTTC
TRBV11-2	TRBJ1-1	-	-	CASSPRLGMNTEAFF	TGTGCCAGCAGTCCCAGGTTGGGCATGAACACTGAAGCTTTCTTT
TRBV4-1	TRBJ2-7	TRBD1	-	CASSQELGQGSYEQYF	TGCGCCAGCAGCCAAGAATTGGGACAGGGGTCCTACGAGCAGTACTTC
TRBV2	TRBJ1-4	-	-	CASNRINEKLFF	TGTGCCAGCAACAGGATCAATGAAAAACTGTTTTTT
TRBV15	TRBJ1-1	-	-	CATSRVSPINTEAFF	TGTGCCACCAGCAGAGTGAGCCCTATAAACACTGAAGCTTTCTTT
TRBV2	TRBJ2-3	TRBD1	-	CASSEWDRGTDTQYF	TGTGCCAGCAGTGAATGGGACAGGGGCACAGATACGCAGTATTTT
TRBV9	TRBJ2-1	-	-	CASSVGLPSPPEQFF	TGTGCCAGCAGCGTGGGACTCCCTTCCCCCCCTGAGCAGTTCTTC
TRBV15	TRBJ1-6	-	-	CATSRGLYQDSNYNSPLHF	TGTGCCACCAGCAGAGGTTTATATCAGGACAGTAATTATAATTCACCCCTCCACTTT
TRBV3-1/TRBV3-2	TRBJ1-5	TRBD1	-	CASSLGQGIQPQHF	TGTGCCAGCAGCCTCGGACAGGGGATTCAGCCCCAGCATTTT
TRBV7-9	TRBJ1-4	TRBD1	-	CASSQDRDLNEKLFF	TGTGCCAGCAGCCAGGACAGGGACCTTAATGAAAAACTGTTTTTT
TRBV11-2	TRBJ2-7	TRBD1	-	CASRQGIAYEQYF	TGTGCCAGCAGACAGGGGATCGCCTACGAGCAGTACTTC
TRBV6-6	TRBJ2-7	-	-	CASSYQSDEQYF	TGTGCCAGCAGTTACCAGAGTGACGAGCAGTACTTC
TRBV10-1	TRBJ1-1	TRBD1	-	CASSPGQGNTEAFF	TGCGCCAGCAGCCCCGGACAGGGCAACACTGAAGCTTTCTTT
TRBV10-3	TRBJ1-2	TRBD1	-	CAISLPPGQGYGYTF	TGTGCCATCAGTTTACCCCCGGGACAGGGATACGGCTACACCTTC
TRBV12-3/TRBV12-4	TRBJ1-5	-	-	CASRYSNQPQHF	TGTGCCAGCAGATATAGCAATCAGCCCCAGCATTTT
TRBV12-3/TRBV12-4	TRBJ2-1	-	-	CASSLYNEQFF	TGTGCCAGCAGCCTCTACAATGAGCAGTTCTTC
TRBV14	TRBJ2-3	TRBD1	-	CASSPSDRRTDTQYF	TGTGCCAGCAGCCCTTCGGACAGGCGCACAGATACGCAGTATTTT
TRBV5-1	TRBJ1-6	TRBD1	-	CASSWRGQGSNSPLHF	TGCGCCAGCAGCTGGCGAGGACAGGGGAGCAATTCACCCCTCCACTTT
TRBV19	TRBJ2-2	-	once	CASTPPLAGELFF	TGTGCCAGTACCCCGCCCCTGGCCGGGGAGCTGTTTTTT
TRBV4-2	TRBJ1-1	-	-	CASSQGPLLF	TGTGCCAGCAGCCAAGGACCGCTCCTATTT
TRBV9	TRBJ2-6	-	-	CASSTGGVAGANVLTF	TGTGCCAGCTCCACGGGCGGGGTCGCTGGGGCCAACGTCCTGACTTTC
TRBV27	TRBJ2-5	-	-	CASRLQGRETQYF	TGTGCCAGCAGGTTACAGGGTCGGGAGACCCAGTACTTC
TRBV5-4	TRBJ2-3	TRBD2	-	CASNLERGGTDTQYF	TGTGCCAGCAACCTAGAGCGGGGGGGCACAGATACGCAGTATTTT
TRBV6-6	TRBJ2-2	TRBD1	-	CASSLGTGSTGELFF	TGTGCCAGCAGTCTGGGGACAGGGAGTACCGGGGAGCTGTTTTTT
TRBV10-3	TRBJ1-6	-	few	CAIRSEGENSPLHF	TGTGCCATCAGATCGGAGGGGGAAAATTCACCCCTCCACTTT
TRBV20-1	TRBJ1-3	-	once	CSASFGNTIYF	TGCAGTGCTAGTTTTGGAAACACCATATATTTT